This T cell receptor beta chain was documented in a study of a mutant IDH1 vaccine in newly diagnosed glioma. Study in general: Treated individuals were about 60% male and approximately 38% female, averaging approximately 40 years of age. Patients had received radiotherapy, temozolomide, or both previously, most receiving both.

To note about this clone: Its antigen remains unknown.

CDR1 SEHNR and CDR2 FQNEAQ come from the germline V gene (reference sequence). The CDR3 length is 13 residues. Between the trimmed V and J ends, which lost 1 base and 8 bases, there was a span of 8 bases. Documented time point: baseline, week 1 (first vaccination visit). The treatment here: pre-vaccination baseline after standard-of-care therapy. The data were produced by immunoSEQ multiplex PCR, yet TCRdb's version contains in-frame clones alone and is incomplete. In the table there are over 55,000 clones, around 88% of which are singletons. General study points: Of all patients, 93.3% showed vaccine-induced immune responses.

The clonotype originates from a woman aged 18-29 years with glioma. Some clones in this sample may be carry-over from other donors' samples. The chain joins TRBV7-9 to TRBJ1-4, with D possibly TRBD1 on 6 matching bases. Material: peripheral blood mononuclear cells (PBMCs), obtained from a glioma patient treated with radiotherapy, temozolomide or both. The chain's CDR3 is CASSLGQVEKLFF. CDR3 in DNA: TGTGCCAGCAGCTTAGGACAGGTCGAAAAACTGTTTTTT.